This T cell receptor beta chain is from a study of identical twins listed by TCRdb under 2016. Looking at the study overall: TCR alpha and beta repertoires from monozygotic twins, unrelated adults of various ages and cord blood were deep-sequenced to test whether fetal clonotypes persist. To rule out contamination, the twin experiments were replicated at different times with different library preparation protocols.

This clonotype turned up a few times. This clone's antigen is unknown. Base qualities are missing; no much larger clone stands one base away. Looking up the germline V gene (reference sequence) yields CDR1 LNHNV and CDR2 YYDKDF. Trimming takes 0 bases from V and 1 base from J, and the germline ends sit 15 bases apart. Counted from cysteine to phenylalanine, this CDR3 has 17 amino acids. This entry keeps only the CDR3 DNA: 51 bases, framed from base 1. Only healthy Caucasian donors were included. Study-wide findings and limitations: Because the same donors could not be followed over many years, conclusions were based on cross-sectional statistical analysis. Invariant T cells such as MAIT and iNKT could partly confound zero-insertion analyses, though diverse VJ usage argued against this for most clonotypes. Out-of-frame TCR alpha sequences shared between twins showed an excess of low generation-probability sequences compared with coincidental sharing between unrelated individuals. In monozygotic twins, out-of-frame TCR alpha sharing was systematically underestimated by recombination models, although the models agreed with sharing between unrelated individuals. The excess sharing between twins in beta out-of-frame sequences was weaker because fewer shared sequences reduced the signal-to-noise ratio. Abundant cord blood beta clonotypes carried fewer insertions; young adult naive repertoires showed a weaker similar trend, while memory repertoires showed none.

Libraries were prepared through 5' RACE. TCRdb records Illumina HiSeq 2000 as the sequencer. Template switching added a universal primer binding site, and the final cDNA carried a unique molecular identifier that allowed TCR cDNA molecules to be counted accurately. Specific primers in the conserved constant-segment region were used to synthesize first-strand cDNA for the TCR alpha and beta chains. To control for contamination, every cDNA library was double barcoded, receiving both a SMART-Mk sample barcode and Illumina barcodes. TruSeq adapter sequences along with Illumina sample barcodes were introduced in two successive PCR steps. TCR alpha and beta cDNA libraries were sequenced on the Illumina HiSeq platform with custom primers. In the authors' own workflow: Unique molecular identifiers were extracted from raw reads with MiGEC, and CDR3 positions were determined with MiXCR. For each individual, recombination models were inferred using an EM algorithm with the repgenHMM and IGoR tools. Shared clonotypes were analyzed with the tcR package in R, and sharing was normalized by the product of cloneset sizes. To study raw recombination free of thymic and clonal selection effects, out-of-frame nonproductive sequences were analyzed. The public reads were run again by TCRdb, first through fastp at Q25 and then through MiXCR, and only productive beta chains were kept. Entries are consolidated by CDR3 protein sequence, retaining the most common genes and DNA. For this entry, the V and J calls and clone size follow TCRdb and not the study's own pipeline. The sample table holds some 1,600,000 distinct CDR3 sequences, of which 32% were seen once. The leading ten clones occupy roughly 0.3% of the sample.

This receptor chain uses TRBV15 and TRBJ1-1; matching of 6 bases hints at TRBD1 as the D gene. Sequenced: cord blood. The sequence came from a newborn girl in good health. The base sequence is TGTGCCACCAGCAGAGATGGATATTGGGGGCCGAACACTGAAGCTTTCTTT. It is translated as CATSRDGYWGPNTEAFF. The CDR3, completed at both ends by the reference TRBV15 and TRBJ1-1 genes, gives the full variable domain DAMVIQNPRYQVTQFGKPVTLSCSQTLNHNVMYWYQQKSSQAPKLLFHYYDKDFNNEADTPDNFQSRRPNTSFCFLDIRSPGLGDTAMYLCATSRDGYWGPNTEAFFGQGTRLTVV.